The entry below describes one T cell receptor (beta chain). Its antigen is undetermined. The primer mix had 60 Vbeta and 13 Jbeta primers. Assay used: immunoSEQ multiplex PCR; TCRdb lists only in-frame clones, some missing. The sample carries 80,000 to 100,000 clones, 79% recorded once. These data are taken from a study of cytomegalovirus exposure and HLA in healthy donors. Whole-study results and caveats: Common viral pathogens were later found to be apparently linked to several of the most significant clusters.

V shed 0 bases, J shed 11 bases, and the junction held 10 bases outside the gene matches. Germline CDR1 SQVTM, CDR2 ANQGSEA. The CDR3 totals 14 residues. The sequenced sample consisted of PBMCs. The clonotype originates from a male donor in good health and CMV-seropositive. This chain links TRBV29-1 with TRBJ2-1; the match to TRBD2 covers 7 bases. Here the CDR3 DNA reads TGCAGCGTTGAAGATCTCAAGGCTAGCGGTAAGCAGTTCTTC. Its protein is CSVEDLKASGKQFF.